A selection of T cell receptor beta chains follows, all from one sample in a study of blood T cell repertoires in COVID-19. The protocol was immunoSEQ multiplex PCR, while the TCRdb copy is restricted to in-frame clones and leaves out a portion. The sample holds about 230,000 clones, 70% to 90% seen once. Specimen: peripheral blood. These receptors all come from a woman between 65 and 79 years old with active or convalescent COVID-19. CDR3s include the opening cysteine and the closing phenylalanine or tryptophan. D genes are given only for firm matches. The listing skips clone size in some rows; elsewhere it reads once, few, many or a size class.

CDR3 DNA	CDR3 protein	clone size	CDR3 length	D gene	V gene	J gene
TGCGCCAGCAGCTTCAACCAGGGGAACTATGGCTACACCTTC	CASSFNQGNYGYTF	NA	14	NA	TRBV5-1	TRBJ1-2
TGCAGCGCCAGACGACTAGCGGTCACAGATACGCAGTATTTT	CSARRLAVTDTQYF	NA	14	TRBD2	TRBV29-1	TRBJ2-3
TGTGCCAGCAGTAATCAGAATCGGCCCCAGCATTTT	CASSNQNRPQHF	few	12	NA	TRBV6-2/TRBV6-3	TRBJ1-5
TGTGCCAGCAGCTTGTTGGGGACAGCGGGCAATCAGCCCCAGCATTTT	CASSLLGTAGNQPQHF	NA	16	TRBD1	TRBV7-8	TRBJ1-5
TGTGCCAGCAGCCCCCCGGGAGGCCTAAAGTACAATGAGCAGTTCTTC	CASSPPGGLKYNEQFF	NA	16	TRBD2	TRBV7-9	TRBJ2-1
TGCGCCAGCAGCCAGACTGGGGGCAGCAGTTATGGCTACACCTTC	CASSQTGGSSYGYTF	NA	15	NA	TRBV5-1	TRBJ1-2
TGTGCCAGCAGCGTAGGGCAGACAGATACGCAGTATTTT	CASSVGQTDTQYF	NA	13	NA	TRBV9	TRBJ2-3
TGTGCCAGCAGCCCAAGGCTATCGAGACAGGGAATGGGCTATGGCTACACCTTC	CASSPRLSRQGMGYGYTF	once	18	TRBD1	TRBV7-8	TRBJ1-2
TGTGCCACCAGCAGAGATCCGGGATACAGAGGAGCTAGCACAGATACGCAGTATTTT	CATSRDPGYRGASTDTQYF	NA	19	NA	TRBV15	TRBJ2-3
TGTGCCAGCAGCTTAACAGCGGGCGGGTCCTACGAGCAGTACTTC	CASSLTAGGSYEQYF	NA	15	NA	TRBV11-2	TRBJ2-7
TGTGCCAGCAGCCCGAAGGCGACTCGTTACACTGAAGCTTTCTTT	CASSPKATRYTEAFF	once	15	NA	TRBV7-9	TRBJ1-1
TGTGCCAGCAGCGTAGTTGGGGCCAGTAATTCACCCCTCCACTTT	CASSVVGASNSPLHF	NA	15	NA	TRBV9	TRBJ1-6
TGTGCCAGCAGTTTGACAGGTCCCTACTACGAGCAGTACTTC	CASSLTGPYYEQYF	once	14	NA	TRBV28	TRBJ2-7
TGTGCCAGCAGGACAGGGGGCGCGATGGCTGAAGCTTTCTTT	CASRTGGAMAEAFF	few	14	NA	TRBV21-1	TRBJ1-1
TGTGCCAGCAGTTTAGGCTTCAGGGGGCAGTTCTTC	CASSLGFRGQFF	NA	12	NA	TRBV28	TRBJ2-1
TGTGCCAGCAGTTCCCGGGGTCCCAATTCACCCCTCCACTTT	CASSSRGPNSPLHF	NA	14	NA	TRBV6-2/TRBV6-3	TRBJ1-6
TGTGCCAGCAGTCGATCGCCGGGACAGGGGGCCTATGGCTACACCTTC	CASSRSPGQGAYGYTF	once	16	TRBD1	TRBV14	TRBJ1-2
TGCGCCAGTCAGCCCCCCCTTACAGTTGCTGGGGCCAACGTCCTGACTTTC	CASQPPLTVAGANVLTF	NA	17	NA	TRBV5-1	TRBJ2-6
TGTGCCAGCAGCGCAAACCGGGACAGCCGACACTCTGGAAACACCATATATTTT	CASSANRDSRHSGNTIYF	NA	18	TRBD1	TRBV9	TRBJ1-3
TGTGCCAGCAGCTCGTATGGCTACACCTTC	CASSSYGYTF	NA	10	NA	TRBV2	TRBJ1-2
TGTGCCAGCAGTGAGGGCATCACTGAAGCTTTCTTT	CASSEGITEAFF	NA	12	NA	TRBV2	TRBJ1-1
TGTGCCAGCAGTGAAGCTACATGGGGGGGACGGGAGACCCAGTACTTC	CASSEATWGGRETQYF	few	16	TRBD2	TRBV2	TRBJ2-5